This T cell receptor beta chain emerged from a study of blood T cell repertoires in COVID-19. Study in general: The United States, Italy and Spain supplied acute and convalescent COVID-19 samples. PBMCs, B-cell-depleted T cells, or T cells provided the cDNA or gDNA that made up the material.

The age range of participants was about 18 to 89 years, with residence in roughly 25 US areas. The germline CDR1 and CDR2 sequences are SNHLY and FYNNEI. The CDR3 has 13 amino acids. The ends were cut back, 4 bases at V and 6 bases at J, with 12 bases in the middle. In the authors' workflow: Amplification with reference gene primers provided the estimates of nucleated cell counts. TCRdb's copy holds only in-frame clones and misses some; the assay was immunoSEQ multiplex PCR. That table gives V, J and clone size, and the DNA gave D and trimming. The table records some 170,000 clones, less than 90% of them present only once.

The gene calls are TRBV2 and TRBJ1-2; D unresolved. The sequenced material came from PBMCs or T cells enriched from blood (not recorded which). The sequence was obtained from a human donor with acute COVID-19. The donor label of this sample is uncertain. Here the CDR3 reads CASSGEGKNGYTF. CDR3 nucleotide sequence: TGTGCCAGCAGTGGGGAGGGCAAAAATGGCTACACCTTC.